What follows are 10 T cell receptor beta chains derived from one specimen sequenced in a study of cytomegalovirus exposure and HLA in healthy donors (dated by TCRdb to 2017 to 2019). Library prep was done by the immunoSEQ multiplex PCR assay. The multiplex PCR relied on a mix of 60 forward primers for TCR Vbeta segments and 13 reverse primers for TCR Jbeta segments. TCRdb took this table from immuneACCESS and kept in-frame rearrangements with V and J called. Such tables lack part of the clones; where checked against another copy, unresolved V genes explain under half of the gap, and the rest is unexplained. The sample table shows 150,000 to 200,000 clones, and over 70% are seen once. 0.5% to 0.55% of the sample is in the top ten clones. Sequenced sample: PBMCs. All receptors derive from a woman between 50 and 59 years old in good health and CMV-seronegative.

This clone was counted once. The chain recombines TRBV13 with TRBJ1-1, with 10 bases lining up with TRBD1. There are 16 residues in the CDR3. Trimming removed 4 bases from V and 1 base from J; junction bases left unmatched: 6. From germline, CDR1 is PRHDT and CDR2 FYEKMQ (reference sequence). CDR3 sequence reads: CASSYDRGRGNTEAFF. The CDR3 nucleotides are TGTGCCAGCAGCTACGACAGGGGGCGGGGGAACACTGAAGCTTTCTTT.

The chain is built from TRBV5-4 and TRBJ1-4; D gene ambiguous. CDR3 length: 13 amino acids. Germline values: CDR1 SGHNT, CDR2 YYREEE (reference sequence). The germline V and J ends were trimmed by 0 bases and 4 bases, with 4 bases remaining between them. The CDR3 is CASSLDGNEKLFF. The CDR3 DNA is TGTGCCAGCAGCTTGGACGGTAATGAAAAACTGTTTTTT.

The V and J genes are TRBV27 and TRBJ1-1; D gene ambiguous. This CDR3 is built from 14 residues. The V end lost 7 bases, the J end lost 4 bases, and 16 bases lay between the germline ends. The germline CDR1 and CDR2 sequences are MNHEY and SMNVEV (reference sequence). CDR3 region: CASNPGRWVTEAFF. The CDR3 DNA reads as TGTGCCAGCAACCCCGGGAGATGGGTCACTGAAGCTTTCTTT.

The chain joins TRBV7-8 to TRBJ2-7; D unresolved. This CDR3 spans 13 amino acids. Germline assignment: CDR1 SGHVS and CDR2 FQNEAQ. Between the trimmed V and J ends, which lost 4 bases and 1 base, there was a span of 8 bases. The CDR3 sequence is CASSSTRSYEQYF. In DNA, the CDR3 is TGTGCCAGCAGCTCCACAAGATCCTACGAGCAGTACTTC.

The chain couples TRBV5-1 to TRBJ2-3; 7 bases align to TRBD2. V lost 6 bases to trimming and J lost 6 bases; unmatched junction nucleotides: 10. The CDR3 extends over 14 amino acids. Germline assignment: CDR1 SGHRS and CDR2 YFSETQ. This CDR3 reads CASTGGSVGDTQYF. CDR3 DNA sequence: TGCGCCAGCACCGGGGGGTCCGTCGGGGATACGCAGTATTTT.

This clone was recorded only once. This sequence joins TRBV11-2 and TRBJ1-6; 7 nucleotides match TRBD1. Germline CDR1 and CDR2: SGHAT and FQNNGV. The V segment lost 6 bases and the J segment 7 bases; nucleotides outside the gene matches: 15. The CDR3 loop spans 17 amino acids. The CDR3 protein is CASRTEGWGRGNSPLHF. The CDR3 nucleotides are TGTGCCAGCAGGACGGAGGGGTGGGGCAGGGGGAATTCACCCCTCCACTTT.

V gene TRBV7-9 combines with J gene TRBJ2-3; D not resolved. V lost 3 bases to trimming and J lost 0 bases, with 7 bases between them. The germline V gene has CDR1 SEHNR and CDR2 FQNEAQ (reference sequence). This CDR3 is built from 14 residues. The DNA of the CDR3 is TGTGCCAGCAGCTTTGGTACAAGCACAGATACGCAGTATTTT. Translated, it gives CASSFGTSTDTQYF.

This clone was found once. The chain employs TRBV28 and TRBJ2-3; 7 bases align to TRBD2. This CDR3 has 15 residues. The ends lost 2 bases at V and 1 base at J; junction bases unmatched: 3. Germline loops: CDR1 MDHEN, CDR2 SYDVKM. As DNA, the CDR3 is TGTGCCAGCAGTTTAGCGGGAGCGGGCACAGATACGCAGTATTTT. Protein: CASSLAGAGTDTQYF.

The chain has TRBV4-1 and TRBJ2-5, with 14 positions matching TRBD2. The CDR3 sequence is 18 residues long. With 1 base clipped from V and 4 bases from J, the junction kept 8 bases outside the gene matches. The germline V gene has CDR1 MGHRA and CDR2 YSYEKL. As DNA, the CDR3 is TGCGCCAGCAGCCAAGGGACTAGCGGGGGGTTCCTGGGAGAGACCCAGTACTTC. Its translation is CASSQGTSGGFLGETQYF.

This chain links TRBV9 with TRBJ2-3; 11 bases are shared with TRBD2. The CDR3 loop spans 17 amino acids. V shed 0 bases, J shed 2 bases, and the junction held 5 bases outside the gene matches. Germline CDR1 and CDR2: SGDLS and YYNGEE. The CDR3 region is CASSVAPSGRNTDTQYF. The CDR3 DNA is TGTGCCAGCAGCGTAGCTCCTAGCGGGAGGAACACAGATACGCAGTATTTT.